These T cell receptor beta chains were read from a single sample in a study of blood T cell repertoires in COVID-19. Some clones are missing from TCRdb's copy, which holds only in-frame ones; the method was immunoSEQ multiplex PCR. The repertoire holds 62,000 or so clones, with over 60% as singletons. The material sequenced was peripheral blood. Receptor source: a human donor in a cohort sampled during active COVID-19. CDR3s include the opening cysteine and the closing phenylalanine or tryptophan. Fields, in order: V gene, D gene, CDR3 protein. A D gene is named only where the DNA matches it firmly.

V: TRBV7-3; D: .; CDR3: CASSLTRVSYNEQFF
V: TRBV3-1/TRBV3-2; D: TRBD2; CDR3: CASSPRRLAGPQYF
V: TRBV5-4; D: TRBD1; CDR3: CASGRPGQGTNTEAFF
V: TRBV4-2; D: TRBD2; CDR3: CASSHGLAGTYEQYF
V: TRBV7-2; D: .; CDR3: CASSLARTSYHEQFF
V: TRBV20-1; D: .; CDR3: CSAFRQNEQFF
V: TRBV6-5; D: TRBD1; CDR3: CASSSRTGSTETQYF
V: TRBV20-1; D: .; CDR3: CSAQNGETQYF
V: TRBV15; D: .; CDR3: CATSGGEGGWQPQHF
V: TRBV3-1/TRBV3-2; D: .; CDR3: CASSPGDSRRNTIYF
V: TRBV28; D: .; CDR3: CASSPGRIPEAFF
V: TRBV7-9; D: .; CDR3: CASSSVSGSVGDTQYF
V: TRBV15; D: .; CDR3: CATSSRGYQPQHF
V: TRBV6-5; D: TRBD1; CDR3: CASRRTGRDTEAFF
V: TRBV5-1; D: TRBD2; CDR3: CASSGLAPNEQFF
V: TRBV12-3/TRBV12-4; D: TRBD2; CDR3: CASSGLGSNEQYF
V: TRBV5-1; D: TRBD2; CDR3: CASRGTSGGPNEQFF
V: TRBV7-9; D: .; CDR3: CASSPNRGGWYNEQFF
V: TRBV3-1/TRBV3-2; D: TRBD2; CDR3: CASSPGTSREQYF
V: TRBV30; D: .; CDR3: CAWSLGQNTGELFF
V: TRBV3-1/TRBV3-2; D: .; CDR3: CASSQDRGTGLLGEAFF
V: TRBV6-2/TRBV6-3; D: TRBD1; CDR3: CASSVDRGGNTGELFF
V: TRBV27; D: TRBD1; CDR3: CASSFLKQGTNEKLFF
V: TRBV27; D: TRBD1; CDR3: CASSLTGGVGEQYF
V: TRBV5-1; D: TRBD2; CDR3: CASSYGLAGAKETQYF
V: TRBV12-3/TRBV12-4; D: .; CDR3: CASSQGHDYEQYF
V: TRBV7-6; D: .; CDR3: CASSFQGRTEAFF
V: TRBV7-2; D: .; CDR3: CASSLKWGPYNEQFF
V: TRBV3-1/TRBV3-2; D: .; CDR3: CASSPAGVKGGYTF
V: TRBV2; D: .; CDR3: CASSAGYNSPLHF